The source of this T cell receptor (beta chain) is a study of breast tumors, draining lymph nodes, adjacent tissues. The lymph nodes were axillary draining lymph nodes from breast cancer patients. Germline V gives CDR1 SNHLY, CDR2 FYNNEI. The CDR3 extends over 18 amino acids. Comment on this clonotype: The germline gene is not matched at one end of the junction; a read error may be the cause.

TCRdb independently ran MiXCR on the multiplex PCR reads; one entry per CDR3 protein. The table includes about 230,000 distinct CDR3 sequences, about 30% detected once. This TCR derives from a female donor with breast cancer. Some clones in this sample may be carry-over from other donors' samples. Sequences were obtained from axillary lymph node tissue. The chain employs TRBV2 and TRBJ2-6, with D unresolved. The CDR3 DNA reads as TGTGCCGGCAGTGAATCAACTACCACCTACTCTCGGGCCAACGTCCTCACTTTC. Amino acid sequence: CAGSESTTTYSRANVLTF.